Each of the 27 T cell receptor beta chains below was sequenced from the same sample in a study of T-cell reconstitution after alpha-beta-depleted transplantation in children. Unique molecular identifiers featured in how the TCRbeta library was prepared. TCRdb reprocessed the PCR reads with MiXCR, giving one entry per CDR3 protein. Of around 800,000 distinct CDR3 sequences detected, 16% appear once; the ten largest clones hold approximately 4.5%. Material: PBMCs, mostly from graft donor cells, obtained 360 days after TCRalphabeta/CD19-depleted stem cell transplant. These receptors came from a male patient younger than 18 who had a stem cell transplant for acute lymphoblastic leukemia, so the T cells may come from the graft donor.

This clonotype was counted once. A single base separates this from a much larger clone, so it may be a read error. CDR3 DNA sequence: TGTGCCAGCAGCGACAGGGATTTGGGGGAGCTGTTTTTT. It yields the protein CASSDRDLGELFF. This chain links TRBV5-5 with TRBJ2-2; 7 positions agree with TRBD1. The CDR3 sequence is 13 residues long. V was pared by 4 bases and J by 8 bases, with 5 bases of the junction left unmatched. The V gene's germline CDR1 is SGHKS and CDR2 YYEKEE (reference sequence).

The chain employs TRBV29-1 and TRBJ2-1, with 7 positions matching TRBD1. CDR1 and CDR2 (germline): SQVTM, ANQGSEA. The CDR3 covers 15 residues. Trimming took 7 bases from V and 4 from J; bases not matched to a gene: 13. The CDR3: CSAWPTGPFYNEQFF. CDR3 nucleotides: TGCAGCGCTTGGCCGACAGGGCCCTTTTACAATGAGCAGTTCTTC.

This clonotype was seen a few times. The rearrangement uses TRBV4-1 and TRBJ2-3; 11 bases are a match to TRBD2. In germline, CDR1 is MGHRA, CDR2 YSYEKL. The CDR3 is made up of 16 amino acids. V lost 0 bases, J lost 4 bases, and 3 bases stayed unmatched. The CDR3 DNA follows: TGCGCCAGCAGCCAAGATAGCGGGAGGGCCTCAGATACGCAGTATTTT. Protein: CASSQDSGRASDTQYF.

This clonotype was detected ten times or more. The J gene is TRBJ2-7, the V gene TRBV12-3 or TRBV12-4; 8 positions agree with TRBD1. The CDR3 has 14 residues. The junction had 3 bases not matched to a gene; V was cut back by 1 base and J by 4 bases. This chain's CDR3 is CASSLGQGRYEQYF. CDR3 bases: TGTGCCAGCAGTTTAGGACAGGGGCGATACGAGCAGTACTTC.

This clonotype came up many times. J is TRBJ2-1 and V is TRBV7-7; 11 bases agree with TRBD2. The V and J ends lost 5 bases and 7 bases, in that order; junction bases with no gene match: 7. Germline V gene lookup returns CDR1 SSHAT and CDR2 FNYEAQ (reference sequence). The CDR3 runs 15 residues. The CDR3 spells CASSHTSGRINEQFF. The CDR3 bases are TGTGCCAGCAGCCACACTAGCGGGAGAATTAATGAGCAGTTCTTC.

V gene TRBV11-2 combines with J gene TRBJ2-2; 11 nucleotides align to TRBD2. Looked up from germline, CDR1 is SGHAT and CDR2 is FQNNGV. The CDR3 extends over 18 amino acids. The junction had 8 bases not matched to a gene; V was cut back by 5 bases and J by 0 bases. The CDR3 sequence is CASSMGLADYANTGELFF. DNA of the CDR3: TGTGCCAGCAGCATGGGACTAGCGGACTACGCGAACACCGGGGAGCTGTTTTTT.

The CDR3 DNA follows: TGTGCCACCAGCAAAGGGCTTGACCCTCGCGAGCAGTACTTC. It is translated as CATSKGLDPREQYF. The chain joins TRBV15 to TRBJ2-7; no clear D. This CDR3 has 14 residues. Germline V gene lookup returns CDR1 LNHNV and CDR2 YYDKDF (reference sequence). V was clipped by 4 bases and J by 6 bases, with 16 bases between them.

This clonotype has just a few counts. CDR3: CASSYSISGTEDYF. The CDR3 DNA reads TGTGCCAGCAGTTACTCGATTAGCGGGACCGAAGATTACTTC. V gene TRBV6-2 or TRBV6-3 combines with J gene TRBJ2-7; 8 bases align to TRBD2. CDR3 length: 14 amino acids. Germline V gene lookup returns CDR1 MNHEY and CDR2 SVGEGT. The trim removed 0 bases at V and 13 bases at J, leaving 11 bases unmatched.

This sequence joins TRBV6-1 and TRBJ1-2, with 9 bases aligning to TRBD1. Germline loops: CDR1 MNHNS, CDR2 SASEGT. After removal of 6 bases from V and 5 bases from J, the junction contained 4 bases not matched to a gene. The CDR3 has 13 amino acids. The CDR3 coding sequence is TGTGCCAGCAGAGTCGGGACAGGGTATGGCTACACCTTC. Its protein is CASRVGTGYGYTF.

The CDR3 region has the DNA TGTGCCAGTAATCGGGTTCCGGGCTACACCGGGGAGCTGTTTTTT. This gives the protein CASNRVPGYTGELFF. V is TRBV27 and J is TRBJ2-2; D is ambiguous. This CDR3 region has 15 residues. The ends were cut back, 9 bases at V and 3 bases at J, with 17 bases in the middle. Germline V gene sequence: CDR1 MNHEY, CDR2 SMNVEV (reference sequence).

This clonotype has only a few counts. The V and J genes are TRBV19 and TRBJ2-7; D uncertain. This CDR3 has 14 amino acids. Trimming stripped 6 bases from V and 3 bases from J, with 15 bases between. Germline V gene lookup returns CDR1 LNHDA and CDR2 SQIVND (reference sequence). The CDR3 is CASSFVGLSYEQYF. DNA for the CDR3: TGTGCCAGTAGCTTCGTCGGCCTTAGCTACGAGCAGTACTTC.

Ten or more counts support this clonotype. The V gene is TRBV4-1, the J gene TRBJ2-7; 10 positions agree with TRBD2. Trimming took 1 base from V and 2 from J; bases not matched to a gene: 5. Germline V gene data show CDR1 as MGHRA and CDR2 as YSYEKL. The CDR3 is 16 amino acids. The CDR3 DNA is TGCGCCAGCAGCCAAGGAGAAGCGGGAGGGCCCTACGAGCAGTACTTC. It specifies CASSQGEAGGPYEQYF.

The chain has TRBV10-3 and TRBJ2-5, with D possibly TRBD2 on 5 matching bases. The CDR3 runs 16 residues. Germline V CDR1 and CDR2: ENHRY, SYGVKD. V was trimmed by 2 bases and J by 5 bases, leaving 18 bases between them. The CDR3: CAISETRTPRGETQYF. DNA for the CDR3: TGTGCCATCAGTGAGACGCGCACGCCCCGCGGGGAGACCCAGTACTTC.

V is TRBV18 and J is TRBJ2-5, with 7 bases fitting TRBD2. After removal of 1 base from V and 2 bases from J, the junction contained 7 bases not matched to a gene. Germline V lookup: CDR1 KGHSH, CDR2 LQKENI. The CDR3 length is 16 residues. CDR3: CASSPRLAEQQETQYF. The DNA of the CDR3 is TGTGCCAGCTCACCACGGCTAGCGGAGCAGCAAGAGACCCAGTACTTC.

This CDR3 is CASSLYGDGNEQYF. For the CDR3, the DNA is TGTGCCAGCAGTTTATATGGGGACGGAAACGAGCAGTACTTC. The V call is TRBV27, the J call TRBJ2-7, with D perhaps TRBD1 or TRBD2 (5 bases each). V lost 1 base and J lost 5, with 12 bases in between. Germline V CDR1 and CDR2: MNHEY, SMNVEV (reference sequence). The CDR3 is made up of 14 amino acids.

This clonotype was picked up many times. The rearrangement joins TRBV28 to TRBJ2-5; TRBD2 matches 10 bases. The V and J ends lost 7 bases and 1 base, in that order; junction bases with no gene match: 9. This CDR3 contains 16 residues. Per germline, CDR1 MDHEN and CDR2 SYDVKM. The CDR3 DNA sequence: TGTGCCAGCACCCCTGGCCTAGCGGGAGTCCAAGAGACCCAGTACTTC. Amino acids: CASTPGLAGVQETQYF.

The chain has TRBV7-2 and TRBJ1-2; no firm D call. There are 13 residues in the CDR3. The ends were cut back, 5 bases at V and 3 bases at J, with 10 bases in the middle. Germline V gene lookup returns CDR1 SGHTA and CDR2 FQGNSA. The CDR3 sequence: CASSRVSYYGYTF. For the CDR3, the DNA is TGTGCCAGCAGCAGGGTCAGCTACTATGGCTACACCTTC.

This clonotype was detected a few times. This sequence joins TRBV5-5 and TRBJ2-1, with 9 bases fitting TRBD1. This CDR3 spans 17 amino acids. The V segment lost 2 bases and the J segment 7 bases; nucleotides outside the gene matches: 13. Germline V gene lookup returns CDR1 SGHKS and CDR2 YYEKEE (reference sequence). The CDR3 region has the DNA TGTGCCAGCAGCTTCTTTCTCGGGACAGGGATTATAAATGAGCAGTTCTTC. It specifies CASSFFLGTGIINEQFF.

In this sample, this clonotype turned up a few times. CDR3 in amino acids: CASSVLAGKVTQYF. DNA for the CDR3: TGTGCCAGCAGTGTCCTAGCGGGAAAGGTTACGCAGTATTTT. The chain recombines TRBV6-4 with TRBJ2-3, with 9 bases that match TRBD2. CDR3 length equals 14 residues. CDR1 is MRHNA, CDR2 SNTAGT, per germline. The J segment lost 8 bases and the V segment lost 4 bases, leaving 7 bases of the junction unmatched.

The chain recombines TRBV10-2 with TRBJ2-7; TRBD1 aligns across 7 bases. The CDR3 length is 14 residues. Unmatched junction bases numbered 5, after V lost 2 bases and J lost 4 bases. The V gene's germline CDR1 is WSHSY and CDR2 SAAADI. The CDR3 coding sequence is TGCGCCAGCAGTGAGGGGACAGCATCATACGAGCAGTACTTC. Protein sequence: CASSEGTASYEQYF.

The chain combines TRBV12-3 or TRBV12-4 with TRBJ2-5, with D possibly matching TRBD1 (5 bases). The CDR3 contains 13 residues. Trimming removed 3 bases from V and 3 bases from J, with 8 bases in between. CDR3 bases: TGTGCCAGCAGTTTTGGGGCTAAAGAGACCCAGTACTTC. Encoded protein: CASSFGAKETQYF.

In this sample, this clonotype turned up a few times. The J gene is TRBJ2-1, the V gene TRBV18; D might be TRBD1 (5 bases). Germline values: CDR1 KGHSH, CDR2 LQKENI. V was clipped by 1 base and J by 15 bases, with 13 bases between them. This CDR3 is built from 12 residues. The CDR3 sequence: CASSPRGPAPFF. The DNA of the CDR3 is TGTGCCAGCTCACCACGGGGCCCTGCCCCGTTCTTC.

In this sample, this clonotype turned up a few times. The genes are TRBV21-1 and TRBJ2-7; TRBD2, the table's D call, lacks a check against the DNA. TRBV21-1 is a pseudogene locus. The CDR3 covers 14 residues. This chain's CDR3 is CASGLPGSLGEQYF. The CDR3 nucleotides read TGTGCCAGCGGACTCCCAGGTTCGCTGGGGGAGCAGTACTTC.

This clonotype was seen only a few times. V gene TRBV10-3 combines with J gene TRBJ2-1; 7 bases align to TRBD1. CDR1 ENHRY and CDR2 SYGVKD come from the germline V gene. With V trimmed by 4 bases and J by 9 bases, 9 bases remained unmatched. The CDR3 loop spans 14 amino acids. This chain's CDR3 is CAISGSRRQGEQFF. For the CDR3, the DNA is TGTGCCATCAGTGGCTCCAGGAGACAGGGTGAGCAGTTCTTC.

This clonotype was picked up a small number of times. The V and J genes are TRBV10-1 and TRBJ2-7; 11 bases line up with TRBD2. V trimming: 3 bases; J trimming: 5 bases; junction bases outside the gene matches: 9. Per germline, CDR1 WNHNN and CDR2 SYGVQD (reference sequence). The CDR3 is made up of 16 amino acids. The CDR3 DNA sequence: TGCGCCAGCAGTGACCCCGGGACTAGCGGTCAGAACGAGCAGTACTTC. Its translation is CASSDPGTSGQNEQYF.

This clonotype was detected a few times. V gene TRBV10-3 combines with J gene TRBJ2-1; D is tentatively TRBD1 or TRBD2 (5 bases each). Per germline, CDR1 ENHRY and CDR2 SYGVKD. V lost 4 bases and J lost 6, with 13 bases in between. The CDR3 sequence is 14 residues long. For the CDR3, the DNA is TGTGCCATCAGTGGAGGGGCTGATTCCAATGAGCAGTTCTTC. It codes for CAISGGADSNEQFF.

The CDR3 spells CSVRSSGNTIYF. The CDR3 region has the DNA TGCAGCGTGCGAAGCTCTGGAAACACCATATATTTT. The V and J genes are TRBV29-1 and TRBJ1-3; D uncertain. Germline V gives CDR1 SQVTM, CDR2 ANQGSEA. Trimming cost V 6 bases and J 0 bases, with 6 bases left between them. The CDR3 is 12 residues long.